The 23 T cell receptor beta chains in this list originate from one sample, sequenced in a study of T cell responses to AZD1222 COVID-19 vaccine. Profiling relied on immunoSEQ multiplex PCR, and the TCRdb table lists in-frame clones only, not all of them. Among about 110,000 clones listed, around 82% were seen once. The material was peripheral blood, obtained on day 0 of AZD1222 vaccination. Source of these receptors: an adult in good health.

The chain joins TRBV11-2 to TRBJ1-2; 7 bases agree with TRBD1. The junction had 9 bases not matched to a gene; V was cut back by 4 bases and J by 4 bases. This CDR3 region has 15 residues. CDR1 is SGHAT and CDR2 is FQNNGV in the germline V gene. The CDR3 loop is CASSSTGASGYGYTF. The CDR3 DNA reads TGTGCCAGCAGCTCAACAGGGGCATCGGGCTATGGCTACACCTTC. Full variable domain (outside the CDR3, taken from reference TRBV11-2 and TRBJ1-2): EAGVAQSPRYKIIEKRQSVAFWCNPISGHATLYWYQQILGQGPKLLIQFQNNGVVDDSQLPKDRFSAERLKGVDSTLKIQPAKLEDSAVYLCASSSTGASGYGYTFGSGTRLTVV.

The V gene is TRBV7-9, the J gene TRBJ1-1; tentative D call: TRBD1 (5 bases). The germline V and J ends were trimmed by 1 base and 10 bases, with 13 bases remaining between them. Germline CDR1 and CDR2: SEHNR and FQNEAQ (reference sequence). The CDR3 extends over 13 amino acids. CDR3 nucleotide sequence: TGTGCCAGCAGCTTAGGCGGGATTGGGGGAGCTTTCTTT. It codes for CASSLGGIGGAFF.

CDR3 region: CASSEMTGSGETQYF. The CDR3 nucleotides are TGTGCCAGCAGTGAGATGACAGGGTCGGGAGAGACCCAGTACTTC. V is TRBV6-1 and J is TRBJ2-5, with 7 bases lining up with TRBD1. V lost 3 bases to trimming and J lost 4 bases; unmatched junction nucleotides: 8. Germline CDR1 MNHNS, CDR2 SASEGT. This CDR3 is built from 15 residues.

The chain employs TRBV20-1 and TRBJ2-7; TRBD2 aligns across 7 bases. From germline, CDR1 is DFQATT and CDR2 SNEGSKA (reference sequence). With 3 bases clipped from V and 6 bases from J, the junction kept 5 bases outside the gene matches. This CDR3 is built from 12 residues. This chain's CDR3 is CSASKGGSEQYF. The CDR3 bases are TGCAGTGCTAGTAAGGGCGGGAGCGAGCAGTACTTC.

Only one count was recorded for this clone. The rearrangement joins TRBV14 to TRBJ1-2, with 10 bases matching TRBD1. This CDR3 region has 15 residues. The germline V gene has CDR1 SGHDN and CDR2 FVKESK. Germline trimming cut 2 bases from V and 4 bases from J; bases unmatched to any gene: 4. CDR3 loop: CASSQLTGGSYGYTF. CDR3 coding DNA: TGTGCCAGCAGCCAACTGACAGGGGGCAGCTATGGCTACACCTTC.

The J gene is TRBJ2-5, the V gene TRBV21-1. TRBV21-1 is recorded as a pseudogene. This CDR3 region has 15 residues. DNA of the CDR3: TGTGCCAGCAGCAAAGTGGTCGCCCTAGGGGAGACCCAGTACTTC. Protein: CASSKVVALGETQYF.

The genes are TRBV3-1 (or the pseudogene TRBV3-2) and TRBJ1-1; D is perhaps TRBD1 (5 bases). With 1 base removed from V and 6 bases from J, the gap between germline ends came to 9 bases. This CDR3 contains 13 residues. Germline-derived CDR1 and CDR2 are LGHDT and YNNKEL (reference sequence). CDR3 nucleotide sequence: TGTGCCAGCAGCCAAGGGGGGGAAGCTGAAGCTTTCTTT. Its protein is CASSQGGEAEAFF.

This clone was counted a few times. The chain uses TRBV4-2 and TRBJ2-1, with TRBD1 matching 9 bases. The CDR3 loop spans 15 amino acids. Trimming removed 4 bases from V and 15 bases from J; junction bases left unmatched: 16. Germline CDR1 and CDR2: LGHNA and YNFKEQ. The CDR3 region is CASSPDEGQGPQRFF. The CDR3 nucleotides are TGTGCCAGCAGCCCAGATGAGGGACAGGGACCTCAGCGGTTCTTC.

The CDR3 DNA is TGTGCCAGCTCACCAGCCAGGGTTTCTGGAAACACCATATATTTT. It translates to CASSPARVSGNTIYF. The chain couples TRBV18 to TRBJ1-3, with D possibly TRBD1 on 5 matching bases. The CDR3 loop spans 15 amino acids. The V and J ends lost 2 bases and 1 base respectively, with 9 bases between them. Germline values: CDR1 KGHSH, CDR2 LQKENI.

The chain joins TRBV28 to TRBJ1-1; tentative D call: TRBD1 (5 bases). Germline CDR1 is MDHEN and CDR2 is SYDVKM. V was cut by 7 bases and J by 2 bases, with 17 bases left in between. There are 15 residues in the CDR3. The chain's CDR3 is CASTGPYRDNTEAFF. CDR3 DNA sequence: TGTGCCAGCACAGGGCCCTATCGAGATAACACTGAAGCTTTCTTT.

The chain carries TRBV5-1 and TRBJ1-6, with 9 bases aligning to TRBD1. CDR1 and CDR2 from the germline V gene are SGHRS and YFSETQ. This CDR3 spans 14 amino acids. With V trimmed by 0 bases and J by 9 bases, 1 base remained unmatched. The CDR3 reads CASSLGDRVSPLHF. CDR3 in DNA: TGCGCCAGCAGCTTGGGGGACAGGGTTTCACCCCTCCACTTT.

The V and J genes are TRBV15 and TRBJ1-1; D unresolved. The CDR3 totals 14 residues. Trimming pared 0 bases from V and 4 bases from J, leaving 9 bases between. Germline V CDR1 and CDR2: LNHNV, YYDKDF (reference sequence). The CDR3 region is CATSRDQVATEAFF. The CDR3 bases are TGTGCCACCAGCAGAGATCAAGTTGCCACTGAAGCTTTCTTT.

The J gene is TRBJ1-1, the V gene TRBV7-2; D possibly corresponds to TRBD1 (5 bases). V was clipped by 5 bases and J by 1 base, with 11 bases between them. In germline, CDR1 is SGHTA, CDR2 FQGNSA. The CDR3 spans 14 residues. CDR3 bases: TGTGCCAGCAGCGTCGGGACGGCGAACACTGAAGCTTTCTTT. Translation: CASSVGTANTEAFF.

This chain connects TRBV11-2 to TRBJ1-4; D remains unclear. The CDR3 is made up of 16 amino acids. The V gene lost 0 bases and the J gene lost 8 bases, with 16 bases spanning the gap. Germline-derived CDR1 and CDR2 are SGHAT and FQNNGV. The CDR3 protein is CASSLDPSPEREKLFF. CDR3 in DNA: TGTGCCAGCAGCTTAGATCCCAGCCCCGAAAGAGAAAAACTGTTTTTT.

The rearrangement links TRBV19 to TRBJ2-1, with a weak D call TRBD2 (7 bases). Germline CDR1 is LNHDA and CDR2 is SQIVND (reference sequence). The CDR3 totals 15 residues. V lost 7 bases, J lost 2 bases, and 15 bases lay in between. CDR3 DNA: TGTGCCAGTACCCTCTCCGGGGGGCCCTACAATGAGCAGTTCTTC. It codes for CASTLSGGPYNEQFF.

CDR3 residues: CASSPQPSYLRTARGDTEAFF. The CDR3 DNA reads TGTGCCAGCAGCCCCCAACCCTCTTACCTGAGGACGGCTCGTGGGGACACTGAAGCTTTCTTT. This rearrangement joins TRBV27 to TRBJ1-1; D remains unclear. The germline V gene has CDR1 MNHEY and CDR2 SMNVEV (reference sequence). Trimming took off 6 bases at V and 3 bases at J, with 35 bases between the two ends. The CDR3 has 21 residues.

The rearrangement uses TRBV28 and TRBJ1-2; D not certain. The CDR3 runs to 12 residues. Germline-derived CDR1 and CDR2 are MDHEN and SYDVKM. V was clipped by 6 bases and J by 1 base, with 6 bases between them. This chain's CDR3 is CASSPFNYGYTF. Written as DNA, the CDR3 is TGTGCCAGCAGCCCCTTTAACTATGGCTACACCTTC.

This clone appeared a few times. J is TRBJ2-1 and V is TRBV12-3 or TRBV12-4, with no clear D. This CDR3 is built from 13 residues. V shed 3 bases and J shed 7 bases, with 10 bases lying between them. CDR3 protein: CASSLPQRNEQFF. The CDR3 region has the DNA TGTGCCAGCAGTTTGCCCCAAAGGAATGAGCAGTTCTTC.

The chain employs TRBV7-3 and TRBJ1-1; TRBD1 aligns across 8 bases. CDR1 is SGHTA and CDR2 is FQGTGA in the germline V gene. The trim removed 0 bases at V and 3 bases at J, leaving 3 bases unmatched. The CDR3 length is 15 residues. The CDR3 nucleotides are TGTGCCAGCAGCTTAACTGCAGGGGGCTACACTGAAGCTTTCTTT. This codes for CASSLTAGGYTEAFF.

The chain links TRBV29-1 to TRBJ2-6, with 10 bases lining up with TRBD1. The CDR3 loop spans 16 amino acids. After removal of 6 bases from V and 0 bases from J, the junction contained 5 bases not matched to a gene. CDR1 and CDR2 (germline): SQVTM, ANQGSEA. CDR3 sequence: CSVGTGDSSGANVLTF. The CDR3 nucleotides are TGCAGCGTGGGGACAGGGGACTCCTCTGGGGCCAACGTCCTGACTTTC.

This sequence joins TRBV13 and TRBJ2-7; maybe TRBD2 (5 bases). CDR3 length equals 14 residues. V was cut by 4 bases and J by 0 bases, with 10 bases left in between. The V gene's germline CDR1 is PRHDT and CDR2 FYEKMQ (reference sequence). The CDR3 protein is CASSSGLRSYEQYF. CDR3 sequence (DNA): TGTGCCAGCAGCTCCGGACTGCGCTCCTACGAGCAGTACTTC.

The CDR3 nucleotides read TGTGCCAGCAGCATAGGACTTTTCTCCTACGAGCAGTACTTC. Translating it yields CASSIGLFSYEQYF. The chain recombines TRBV7-2 with TRBJ2-7; tentatively, D is TRBD2 (5 bases). V lost 5 bases to trimming and J lost 0 bases, with 11 bases between them. This CDR3 has 14 amino acids. Germline V gene data show CDR1 as SGHTA and CDR2 as FQGNSA.

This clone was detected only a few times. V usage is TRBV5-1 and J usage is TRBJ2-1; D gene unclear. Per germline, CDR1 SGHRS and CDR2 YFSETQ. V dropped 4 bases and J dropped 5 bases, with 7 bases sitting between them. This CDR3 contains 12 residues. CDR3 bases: TGCGCCAGCAGCGGTCTCCACAATGAGCAGTTCTTC. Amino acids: CASSGLHNEQFF.